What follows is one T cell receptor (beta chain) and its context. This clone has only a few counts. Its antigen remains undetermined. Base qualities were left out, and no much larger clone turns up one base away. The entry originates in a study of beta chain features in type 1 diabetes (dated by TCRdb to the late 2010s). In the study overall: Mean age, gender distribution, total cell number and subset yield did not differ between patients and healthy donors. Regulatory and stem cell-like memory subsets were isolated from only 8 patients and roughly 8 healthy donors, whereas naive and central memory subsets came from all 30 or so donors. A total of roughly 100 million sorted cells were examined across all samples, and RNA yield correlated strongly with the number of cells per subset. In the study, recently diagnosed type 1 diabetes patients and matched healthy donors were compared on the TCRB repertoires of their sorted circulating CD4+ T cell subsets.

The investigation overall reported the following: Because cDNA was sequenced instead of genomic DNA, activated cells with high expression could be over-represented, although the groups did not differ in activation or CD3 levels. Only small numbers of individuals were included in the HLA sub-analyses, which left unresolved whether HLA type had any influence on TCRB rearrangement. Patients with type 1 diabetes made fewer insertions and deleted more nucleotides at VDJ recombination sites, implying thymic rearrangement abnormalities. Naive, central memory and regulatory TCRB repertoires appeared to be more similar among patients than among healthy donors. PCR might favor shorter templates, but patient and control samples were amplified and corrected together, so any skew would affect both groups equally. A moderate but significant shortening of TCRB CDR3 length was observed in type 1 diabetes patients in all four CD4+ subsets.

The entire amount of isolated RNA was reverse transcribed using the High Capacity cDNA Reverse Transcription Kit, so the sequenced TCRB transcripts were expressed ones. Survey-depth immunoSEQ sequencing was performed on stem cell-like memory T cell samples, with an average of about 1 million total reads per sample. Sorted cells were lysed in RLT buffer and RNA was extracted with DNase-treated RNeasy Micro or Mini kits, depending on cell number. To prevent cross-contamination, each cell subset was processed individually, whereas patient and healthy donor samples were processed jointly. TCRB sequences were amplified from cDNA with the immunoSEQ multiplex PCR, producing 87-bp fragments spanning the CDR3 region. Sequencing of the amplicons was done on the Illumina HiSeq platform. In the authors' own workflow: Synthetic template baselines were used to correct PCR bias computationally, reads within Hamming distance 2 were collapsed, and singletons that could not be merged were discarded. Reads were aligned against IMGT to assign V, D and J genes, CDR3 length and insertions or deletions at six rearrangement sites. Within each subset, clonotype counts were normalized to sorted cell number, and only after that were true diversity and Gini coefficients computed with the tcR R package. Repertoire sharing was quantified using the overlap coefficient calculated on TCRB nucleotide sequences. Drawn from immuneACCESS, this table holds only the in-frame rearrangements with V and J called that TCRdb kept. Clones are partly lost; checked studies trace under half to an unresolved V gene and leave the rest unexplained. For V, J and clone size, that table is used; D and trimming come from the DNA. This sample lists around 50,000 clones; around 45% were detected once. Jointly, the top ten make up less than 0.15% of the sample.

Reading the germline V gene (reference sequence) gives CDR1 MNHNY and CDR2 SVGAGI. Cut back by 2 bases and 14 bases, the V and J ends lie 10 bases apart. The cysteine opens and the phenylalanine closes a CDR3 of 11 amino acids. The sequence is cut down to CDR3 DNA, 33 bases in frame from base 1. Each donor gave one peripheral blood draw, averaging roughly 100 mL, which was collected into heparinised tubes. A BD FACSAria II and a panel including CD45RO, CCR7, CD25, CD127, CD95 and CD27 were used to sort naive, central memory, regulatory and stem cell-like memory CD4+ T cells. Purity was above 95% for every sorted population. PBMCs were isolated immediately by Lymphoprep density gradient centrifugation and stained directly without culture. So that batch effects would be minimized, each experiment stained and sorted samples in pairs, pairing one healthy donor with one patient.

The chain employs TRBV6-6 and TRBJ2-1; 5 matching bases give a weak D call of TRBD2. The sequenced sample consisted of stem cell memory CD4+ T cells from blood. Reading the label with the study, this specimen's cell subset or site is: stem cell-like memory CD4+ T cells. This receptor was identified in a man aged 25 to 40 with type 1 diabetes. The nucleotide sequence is TGTGCCAGCAGTTACGCGGGTGGGAAGTTCTTC. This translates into CASSYAGGKFF.